This T cell receptor (beta chain) came from a study of human T cells and chemical hapten exposure. This clonotype was detected many times. The target antigen is unknown. Study observations and caveats: Expanded TCR sets contained significantly more large CDR3 similarity clusters than controls.

Time point meaning: patch test 2, 6 weeks after DPC sensitization. Regarding treatment: therapeutic diphenylcyclopropenone sensitization with weekly scalp DPC. With 5 bases removed from V and 7 bases from J, the gap between germline ends came to 23 bases. This CDR3 spans 16 amino acids. TCRdb analysed the RACE reads with MiXCR anew, one entry per CDR3 protein. Of under 450,000 distinct CDR3 sequences listed, around 6% are singletons. The specimen was whole blood, collected in connection with sensitization to the hapten diphenylcyclopropenone (DPC). This sequence joins TRBV12-3 or TRBV12-4 and TRBJ1-2; tentatively, D is TRBD1 (5 bases). This TCR derives from a woman between 18 and 30 years old with alopecia areata. Some clones in this sample may be carry-over from other donors' samples. The CDR3 sequence is CASSTRGDVDGAGYTF. The CDR3 DNA is TGTGCCAGCAGTACTAGAGGGGACGTCGACGGAGCTGGCTACACCTTC.